The 18 T cell receptor beta chains listed next were all sequenced from one sample in a study of glioma-infiltrating T cells. The iRepertoire nested amplicon-rescue multiplex PCR amplified TCR alpha and beta CDR3s from RNA. One entry per CDR3 protein results from TCRdb running MiXCR on the multiplex PCR reads. The table lists 100,000 to 150,000 distinct CDR3 sequences, around 23% of them singletons. Sequenced: glioma tissue, nonneoplastic brain tissue, or PBMCs (not recorded which). The receptors originated from a human donor with low-grade glioma or glioblastoma, undergoing nonglioma brain surgery, or in good health (not recorded which).

This clonotype was detected ten times or more. The chain combines TRBV15 with TRBJ2-7, with D uncertain. Germline CDR1 LNHNV, CDR2 YYDKDF (reference sequence). Trimming left V 6 bases short and J 1 base short, with 10 bases between. This CDR3 region has 13 residues. CDR3 bases: TGTGCCACCAGTTGGGGTGGGTCCTACGAGCAGTACTTC. It specifies CATSWGGSYEQYF.

Regarding this clonotype: A much larger clone lies one base from this, so it may be a read error. The rearrangement uses TRBV4-1 and TRBJ2-1, with TRBD2 matching over 9 bases. Germline lookup yields CDR1 MGHRA and CDR2 YSYEKL. This CDR3 comprises 15 residues. Written as DNA, the CDR3 is TGCGCCAGCAGACAAGGTAGCGGGAGTAGCTATGAGCAGTTCTTC. Translation gives CASRQGSGSSYEQFF.

This clonotype has at least ten counts. The genes are TRBV4-2 and TRBJ2-3, with 10 positions matching TRBD2. Germline lookup yields CDR1 LGHNA and CDR2 YNFKEQ. V trimming: 4 bases; J trimming: 4 bases; junction bases outside the gene matches: 8. The CDR3 has 16 residues. The CDR3 DNA reads as TGTGCCAGCAGCCTGATAGCGGGAGGTGAAGCAGATACGCAGTATTTT. The encoded protein is CASSLIAGGEADTQYF.

There are a few counts of this clonotype. At one boundary the junction diverges from the germline segment, which might be a read error. As DNA, the CDR3 is TGTGCCAGCAGCTTAGATTTTGGGGGGACCTACAATGTGCAGTTCTTC. This codes for CASSLDFGGTYNVQFF. This rearrangement joins TRBV7-6 to TRBJ2-1; TRBD2 is a possible D gene (6 bases). The CDR3 contains 16 residues. The V gene's germline CDR1 is SGHVS and CDR2 FNYEAQ.

This clonotype showed up many times. The J gene is TRBJ2-5, the V gene TRBV20-1, with D maybe TRBD1 (6 bases). The CDR3 has 15 residues. Germline CDR1 reads DFQATT; CDR2 reads SNEGSKA (reference sequence). Trimming shortened V by 0 bases and J by 2 bases, and 13 bases separated the two germline ends. This chain's CDR3 is CSARDAPTGQETQYF. DNA of the CDR3: TGCAGTGCTAGAGATGCCCCGACAGGACAAGAGACCCAGTACTTC.

This clonotype was detected ten times or more. The chain carries TRBV7-9 and TRBJ2-7; D uncertain. Trimming took off 5 bases at V and 0 bases at J, with 17 bases between the two ends. Germline lookup yields CDR1 SEHNR and CDR2 FQNEAQ (reference sequence). The CDR3 spans 16 residues. The CDR3 DNA follows: TGTGCCAGCAGCCGCTGGTCCGTTCATGACTCCTACGAGCAGTACTTC. This translates into CASSRWSVHDSYEQYF. Filled out from reference TRBV7-9 and TRBJ2-7, the complete variable domain reads DTGVSQNPRHKITKRGQNVTFRCDPISEHNRLYWYRQTLGQGPEFLTYFQNEAQLEKSRLLSDRFSAERPKGSFSTLEIQRTEQGDSAMYLCASSRWSVHDSYEQYFGPGTRLTVT.

This clonotype was detected ten times or more. This sequence joins TRBV6-6 and TRBJ2-1; weak D call: TRBD1 (5 bases). Per the germline V gene, CDR1 is MNHNY and CDR2 is SVGAGI (reference sequence). With 0 bases removed from V and 13 bases from J, the gap between germline ends came to 22 bases. The length of the CDR3 is 16 residues. This CDR3 reads CASSYSSPGQDPHQFF. The CDR3 nucleotides are TGTGCCAGCAGTTACTCTTCCCCCGGACAAGATCCCCACCAGTTCTTC.

The sample holds many counts of this clonotype. The rearrangement uses TRBV29-1 and TRBJ2-5; TRBD2 aligns across 12 bases. V shed 2 bases, J shed 5 bases, and the junction held 0 bases outside the gene matches. The V gene's germline CDR1 is SQVTM and CDR2 ANQGSEA. The length of the CDR3 is 13 residues. The CDR3 protein is CSVETSGRETQYF. CDR3 in DNA: TGCAGCGTTGAAACTAGCGGGAGGGAGACCCAGTACTTC.

Ten or more counts support this clonotype. The chain carries TRBV6-1 and TRBJ2-7; no reliable D call. Per the germline V gene, CDR1 is MNHNS and CDR2 is SASEGT. Trimming cost V 5 bases and J 4 bases, with 12 bases left between them. The CDR3 length is 13 residues. The CDR3 protein is CASSLTHPYEQYF. In nucleotides, the CDR3 is TGTGCCAGCAGTTTAACCCACCCGTACGAGCAGTACTTC.

This clonotype came up many times. The chain carries TRBV20-1 and TRBJ2-7; D may be TRBD1 or TRBD2 (6 bases each). The CDR3 is 14 amino acids. Germline V gene data show CDR1 as DFQATT and CDR2 as SNEGSKA (reference sequence). Trimming took 3 bases from V and 5 from J, leaving 17 bases between them. The CDR3 here is CSARSRGLVDEQYF. CDR3 nucleotide sequence: TGCAGTGCTAGGAGTCGGGGGCTGGTCGACGAGCAGTACTTC.

The DNA for the CDR3 is TGTGCCAGCGGAATACAGGGTGAAAATCAGCCCCAGCATTTT. It specifies CASGIQGENQPQHF. V and J are TRBV2 and TRBJ1-5, with D possibly being TRBD1 (6 bases). This CDR3 comprises 14 residues. Trimming left V 8 bases short and J 4 bases short, with 15 bases between. The germline V gene encodes CDR1 SNHLY and CDR2 FYNNEI.

Ten or more counts support this clonotype. J is TRBJ2-7 and V is TRBV27; 11 bases match TRBD1. V lost 4 bases to trimming and J lost 3 bases; unmatched junction nucleotides: 5. The CDR3 spans 15 residues. CDR1 is MNHEY, CDR2 SMNVEV, per germline (reference sequence). The CDR3 DNA is TGTGCCAGCAGTTCCGAGGGGACAGGGGGCTACGAGCAGTACTTC. Protein: CASSSEGTGGYEQYF.

In regard to this clonotype: The junction does not match germline at one end; this may be a read error. The chain employs TRBV7-2 and TRBJ1-1, with no clear D. Looked up from germline, CDR1 is SGHTA and CDR2 is FQGNSA. The CDR3 loop spans 14 amino acids. The CDR3 is CASSLGAQYTGAFF. Here the CDR3 DNA reads TGTGCCAGCAGCTTAGGAGCACAGTACACTGGAGCTTTCTTT.

This clonotype was seen only a few times. Since a much larger clone is just one base distant, this may be a read error. This chain links TRBV28 with TRBJ1-1; 7 bases line up with TRBD1. V lost 5 bases, J lost 1 base, and 10 bases stayed unmatched. The CDR3 sequence is 16 residues long. Germline V gives CDR1 MDHEN, CDR2 SYDVKM. This CDR3 reads CASSHAGQPENTEAFF. CDR3 DNA sequence: TGTGCCAGCAGTCACGCGGGACAGCCCGAGAACACTGAAGCTTTCTTT.

At least ten counts were recorded for this clonotype. The rearrangement joins TRBV30 to TRBJ1-1; D gene ambiguous. V was pared by 0 bases and J by 1 base, with 6 bases between. Per the germline V gene, CDR1 is GTSNPN and CDR2 is SVGIG (reference sequence). The CDR3 is 13 residues long. DNA of the CDR3: TGTGCCTGGAGTGTCTCTAGGAACACTGAAGCTTTCTTT. Translating it yields CAWSVSRNTEAFF.

This clonotype was recorded at least ten times. This sequence joins TRBV6-1 and TRBJ2-3; D remains unclear. Germline V gene lookup returns CDR1 MNHNS and CDR2 SASEGT. The CDR3 loop spans 14 amino acids. V was shortened by 8 bases and J by 0 bases, with 12 bases between the two germline ends. DNA of the CDR3: TGTGCCAGCGCCCACGGGCGGAGCACAGATACGCAGTATTTT. As protein: CASAHGRSTDTQYF.

This clonotype was recorded many times. The gene calls are TRBV7-9 and TRBJ1-6; tentatively, D is TRBD1 (5 bases). The V end lost 5 bases, the J end lost 7 bases, and 12 bases lay between the germline ends. The CDR3 covers 14 residues. Looked up from germline, CDR1 is SEHNR and CDR2 is FQNEAQ (reference sequence). The CDR3 is CASSPTVNNSPLHF. Here the CDR3 DNA reads TGTGCCAGCAGCCCGACAGTAAACAATTCACCCCTCCACTTT.

The chain couples TRBV5-4 to TRBJ2-2; D gene ambiguous. Germline V gene data show CDR1 as SGHNT and CDR2 as YYREEE (reference sequence). V was shortened by 0 bases and J by 9 bases, with 6 bases between the two germline ends. The CDR3 totals 12 residues. CDR3 bases: TGTGCCAGCAGCTTGGCCTCCCGGGAGCTGTTTTTT. This gives the protein CASSLASRELFF.